This T cell receptor beta chain came from a study of cytomegalovirus exposure and HLA in healthy donors. The PCR used 60 Vbeta and 13 Jbeta primers. Clones were read by immunoSEQ multiplex PCR, and TCRdb kept only the in-frame ones, dropping some. The sample comprises 100,000 or so clones, about three quarters of which are singletons, and over 9% rests with the top ten. The CDR3 extends over 15 amino acids. Germline V CDR1 and CDR2: MRHNA, SNTAGT. Trimming removed 7 bases at V and 0 bases at J, with 16 bases between. What was sequenced was PBMCs. The sequence was collected from a man aged 25 to 40 in good health and CMV-seropositive. The genes are TRBV6-4 and TRBJ2-7; a possible D gene is TRBD1 (5 bases). CDR3 DNA: TGTGCCAGCATCTCCAGGGTCATAAGCTCCTACGAGCAGTACTTC. Translated: CASISRVISSYEQYF.